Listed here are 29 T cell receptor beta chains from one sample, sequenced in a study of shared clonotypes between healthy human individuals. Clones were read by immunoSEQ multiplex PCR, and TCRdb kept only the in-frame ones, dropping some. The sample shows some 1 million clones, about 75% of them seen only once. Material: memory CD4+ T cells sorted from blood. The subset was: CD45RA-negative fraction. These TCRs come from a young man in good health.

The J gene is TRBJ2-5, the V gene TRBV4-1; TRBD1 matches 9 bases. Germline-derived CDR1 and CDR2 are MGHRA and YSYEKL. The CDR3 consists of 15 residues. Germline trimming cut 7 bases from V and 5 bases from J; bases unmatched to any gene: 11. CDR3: CASTRSDRGDETQYF. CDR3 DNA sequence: TGCGCCAGCACCCGCTCCGACAGGGGGGACGAGACCCAGTACTTC.

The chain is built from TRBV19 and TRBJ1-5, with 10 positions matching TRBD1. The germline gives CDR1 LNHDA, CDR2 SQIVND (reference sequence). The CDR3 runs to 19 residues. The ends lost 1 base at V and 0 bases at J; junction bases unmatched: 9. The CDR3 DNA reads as TGTGCCAGTAGTATAGCGGGGACAGGGGCGATTTCTAGCAATCAGCCCCAGCATTTT. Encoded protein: CASSIAGTGAISSNQPQHF. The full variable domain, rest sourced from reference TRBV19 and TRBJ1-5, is DGGITQSPKYLFRKEGQNVTLSCEQNLNHDAMYWYRQDPGQGLRLIYYSQIVNDFQKGDIAEGYSVSREKKESFPLTVTSAQKNPTAFYLCASSIAGTGAISSNQPQHFGDGTRLSIL.

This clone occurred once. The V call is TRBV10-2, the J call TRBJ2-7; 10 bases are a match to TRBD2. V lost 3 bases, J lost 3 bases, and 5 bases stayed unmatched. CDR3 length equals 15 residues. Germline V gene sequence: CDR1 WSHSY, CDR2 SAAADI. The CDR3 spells CASSDGLAVFYEQYF. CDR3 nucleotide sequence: TGCGCCAGCAGTGATGGACTAGCGGTTTTCTACGAGCAGTACTTC.

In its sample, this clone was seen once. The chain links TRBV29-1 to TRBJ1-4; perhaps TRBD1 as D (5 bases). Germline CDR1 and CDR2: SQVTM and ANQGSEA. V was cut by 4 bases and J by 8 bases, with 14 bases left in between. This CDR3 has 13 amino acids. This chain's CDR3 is CSVGWGSGEKLFF. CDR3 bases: TGCAGCGTTGGCTGGGGGTCCGGCGAAAAACTGTTTTTT.

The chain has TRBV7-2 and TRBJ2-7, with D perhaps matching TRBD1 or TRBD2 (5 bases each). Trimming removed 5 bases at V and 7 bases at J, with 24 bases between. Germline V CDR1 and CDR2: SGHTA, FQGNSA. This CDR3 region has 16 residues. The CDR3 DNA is TGTGCCAGCAGCGGCGGTACGCAGGGACCTTTTGGAGAGCAGTACTTC. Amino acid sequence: CASSGGTQGPFGEQYF.

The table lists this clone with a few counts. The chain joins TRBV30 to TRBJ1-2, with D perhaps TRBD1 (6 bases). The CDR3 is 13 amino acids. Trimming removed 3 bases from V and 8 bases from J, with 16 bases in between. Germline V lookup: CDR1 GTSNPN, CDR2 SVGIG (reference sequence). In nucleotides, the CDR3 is TGTGCCTGGAGCCCAATGGGGACATGGGGCTACACCTTC. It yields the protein CAWSPMGTWGYTF.

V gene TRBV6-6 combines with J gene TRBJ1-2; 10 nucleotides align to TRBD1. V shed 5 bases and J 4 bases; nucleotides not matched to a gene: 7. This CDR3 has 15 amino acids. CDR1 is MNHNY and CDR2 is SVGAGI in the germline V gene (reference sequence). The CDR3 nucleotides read TGTGCCAGCAGTGCCCGGGACAGGGGCTTCTATGGCTACACCTTC. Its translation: CASSARDRGFYGYTF.

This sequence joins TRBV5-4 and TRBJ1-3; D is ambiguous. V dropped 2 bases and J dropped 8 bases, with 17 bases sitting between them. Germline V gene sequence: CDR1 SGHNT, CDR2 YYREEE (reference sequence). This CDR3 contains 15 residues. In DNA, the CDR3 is TGTGCCAGCAGCTTTCTCTCGGCCCCCGCAGACACCATATATTTT. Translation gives CASSFLSAPADTIYF.

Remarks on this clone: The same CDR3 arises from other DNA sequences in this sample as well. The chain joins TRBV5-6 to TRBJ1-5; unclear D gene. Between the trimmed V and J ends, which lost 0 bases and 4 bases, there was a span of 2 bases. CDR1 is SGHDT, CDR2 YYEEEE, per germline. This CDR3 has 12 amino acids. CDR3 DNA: TGTGCCAGCAGCTTGGTGAATCAGCCCCAGCATTTT. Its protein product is CASSLVNQPQHF.

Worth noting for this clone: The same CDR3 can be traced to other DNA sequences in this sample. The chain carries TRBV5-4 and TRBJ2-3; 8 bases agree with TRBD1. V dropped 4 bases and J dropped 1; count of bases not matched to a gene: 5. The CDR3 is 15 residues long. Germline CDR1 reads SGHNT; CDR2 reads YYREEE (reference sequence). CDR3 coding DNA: TGTGCCAGCAGCCGTGGACAGGGCGGCACAGATACGCAGTATTTT. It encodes CASSRGQGGTDTQYF. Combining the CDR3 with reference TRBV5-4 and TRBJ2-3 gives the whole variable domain ETGVTQSPTHLIKTRGQQVTLRCSSQSGHNTVSWYQQALGQGPQFIFQYYREEENGRGNFPPRFSGLQFPNYSSELNVNALELDDSALYLCASSRGQGGTDTQYFGPGTRLTVL.

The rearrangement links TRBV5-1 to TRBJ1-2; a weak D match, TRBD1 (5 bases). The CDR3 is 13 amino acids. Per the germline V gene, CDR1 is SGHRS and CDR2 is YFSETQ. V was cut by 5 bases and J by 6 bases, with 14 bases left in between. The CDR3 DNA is TGCGCCAGCAGTTATGAGCAGGGCGATGGCTACACCTTC. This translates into CASSYEQGDGYTF.

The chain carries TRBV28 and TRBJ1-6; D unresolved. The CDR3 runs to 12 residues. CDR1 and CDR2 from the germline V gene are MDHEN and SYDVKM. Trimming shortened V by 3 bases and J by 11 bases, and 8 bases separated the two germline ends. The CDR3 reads CASSLRAAPLHF. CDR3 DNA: TGTGCCAGCAGTTTGCGCGCGGCACCCCTCCACTTT.

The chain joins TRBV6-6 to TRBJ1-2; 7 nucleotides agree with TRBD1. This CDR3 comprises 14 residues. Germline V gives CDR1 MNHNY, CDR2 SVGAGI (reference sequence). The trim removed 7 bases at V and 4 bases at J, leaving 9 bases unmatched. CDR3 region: CASTDRAGGYGYTF. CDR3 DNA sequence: TGTGCCAGCACTGACAGAGCAGGGGGCTATGGCTACACCTTC.

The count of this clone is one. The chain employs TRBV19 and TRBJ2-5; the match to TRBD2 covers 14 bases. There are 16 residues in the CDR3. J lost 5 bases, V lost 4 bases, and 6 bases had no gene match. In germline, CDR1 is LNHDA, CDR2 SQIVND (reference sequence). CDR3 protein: CASSTRGTSGGETQYF. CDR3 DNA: TGTGCCAGTAGTACTCGAGGGACTAGCGGGGGCGAGACCCAGTACTTC.

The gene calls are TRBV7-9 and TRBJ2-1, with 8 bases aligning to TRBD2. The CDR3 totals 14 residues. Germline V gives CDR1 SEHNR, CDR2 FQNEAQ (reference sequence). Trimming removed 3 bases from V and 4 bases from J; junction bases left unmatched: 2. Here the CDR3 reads CASSFTSGYNEQFF. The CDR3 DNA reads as TGTGCCAGCAGCTTTACTAGCGGTTACAATGAGCAGTTCTTC.

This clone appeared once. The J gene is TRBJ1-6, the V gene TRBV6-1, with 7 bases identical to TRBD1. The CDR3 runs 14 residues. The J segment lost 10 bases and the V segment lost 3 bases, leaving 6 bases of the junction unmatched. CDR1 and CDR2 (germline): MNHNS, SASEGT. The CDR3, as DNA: TGTGCCAGCAGTGAGGCAACAGGGGTCTCACCCCTCCACTTT. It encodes CASSEATGVSPLHF.

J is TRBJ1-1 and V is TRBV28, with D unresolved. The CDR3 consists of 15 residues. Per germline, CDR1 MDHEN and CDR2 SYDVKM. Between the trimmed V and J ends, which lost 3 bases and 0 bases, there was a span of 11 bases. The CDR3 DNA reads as TGTGCCAGCAGTTTTTGGGAGACACTGAACACTGAAGCTTTCTTT. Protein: CASSFWETLNTEAFF.

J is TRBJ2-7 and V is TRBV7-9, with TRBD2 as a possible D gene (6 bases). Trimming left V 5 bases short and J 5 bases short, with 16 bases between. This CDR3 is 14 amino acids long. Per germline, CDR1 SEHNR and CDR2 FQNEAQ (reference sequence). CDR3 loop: CASSPGGLGNEQYF. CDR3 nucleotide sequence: TGTGCCAGCAGCCCCGGGGGACTGGGGAACGAGCAGTACTTC. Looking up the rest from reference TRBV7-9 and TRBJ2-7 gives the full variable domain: DTGVSQNPRHKITKRGQNVTFRCDPISEHNRLYWYRQTLGQGPEFLTYFQNEAQLEKSRLLSDRFSAERPKGSFSTLEIQRTEQGDSAMYLCASSPGGLGNEQYFGPGTRLTVT.

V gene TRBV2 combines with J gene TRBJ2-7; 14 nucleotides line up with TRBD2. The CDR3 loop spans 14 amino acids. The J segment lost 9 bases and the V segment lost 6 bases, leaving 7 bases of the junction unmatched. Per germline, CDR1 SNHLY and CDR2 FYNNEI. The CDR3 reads CASRGTSGSGVQYF. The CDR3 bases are TGTGCCAGCAGGGGGACTAGCGGGAGCGGTGTGCAGTACTTC.

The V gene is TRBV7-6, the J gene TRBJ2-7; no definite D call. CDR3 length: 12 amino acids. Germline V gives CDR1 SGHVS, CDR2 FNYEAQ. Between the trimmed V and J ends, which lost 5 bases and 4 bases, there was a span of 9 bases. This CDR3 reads CASSPTGYEQYF. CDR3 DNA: TGTGCCAGCAGCCCCACCGGGTACGAGCAGTACTTC.

DNA for the CDR3: TGTGCCTGGAAAGGGTCGGACGGGGGGCGGCCCCTCCACTTT. Protein: CAWKGSDGGRPLHF. V and J are TRBV30 and TRBJ1-6; TRBD1 is a possible D gene (6 bases). Germline V lookup: CDR1 GTSNPN, CDR2 SVGIG (reference sequence). The CDR3 has 14 residues. Trimming removed 4 bases at V and 13 bases at J, with 20 bases between.

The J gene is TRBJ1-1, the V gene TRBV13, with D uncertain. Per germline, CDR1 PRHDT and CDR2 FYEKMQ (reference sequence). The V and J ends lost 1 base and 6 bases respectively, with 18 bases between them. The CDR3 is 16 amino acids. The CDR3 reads CASSLELKGTTSEAFF. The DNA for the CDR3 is TGTGCCAGCAGCTTAGAACTGAAAGGAACGACCTCTGAAGCTTTCTTT.

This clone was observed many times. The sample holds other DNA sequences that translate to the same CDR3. CDR3 in DNA: TGTGCCATCCGCGGAGGGGGGACAGATACGCAGTATTTT. Translated, it gives CAIRGGGTDTQYF. The chain recombines TRBV10-3 with TRBJ2-3, with D perhaps being TRBD1 or TRBD2 (6 bases each). CDR1 is ENHRY, CDR2 SYGVKD, per germline. This CDR3 has 13 residues. Trimming took 8 bases from V and 3 from J, leaving 12 bases between them.

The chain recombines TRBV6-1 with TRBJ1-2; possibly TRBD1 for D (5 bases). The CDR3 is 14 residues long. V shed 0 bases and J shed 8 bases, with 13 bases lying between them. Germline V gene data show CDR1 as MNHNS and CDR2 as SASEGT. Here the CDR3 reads CASSEALSGRGYTF. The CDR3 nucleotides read TGTGCCAGCAGTGAAGCTTTGTCAGGGCGCGGCTACACCTTC.

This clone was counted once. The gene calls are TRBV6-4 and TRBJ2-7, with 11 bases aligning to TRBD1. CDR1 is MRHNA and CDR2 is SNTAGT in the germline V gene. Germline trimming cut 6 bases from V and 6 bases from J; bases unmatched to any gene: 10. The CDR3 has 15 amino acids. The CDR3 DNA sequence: TGTGCCAGCAGGCCTCGGACAGGGGGCCTTTGCGAGCAGTACTTC. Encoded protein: CASRPRTGGLCEQYF.

As DNA, the CDR3 is TGTGCCAGCAGTGCCCATGTGGGTTGGGGGGAAGGATCACCCCTCCACTTT. Translating it yields CASSAHVGWGEGSPLHF. The chain links TRBV6-1 to TRBJ1-6; D might be TRBD1 (5 bases). V lost 4 bases to trimming and J lost 10 bases, with 23 bases between them. There are 17 residues in the CDR3. The germline CDR1 and CDR2 sequences are MNHNS and SASEGT.

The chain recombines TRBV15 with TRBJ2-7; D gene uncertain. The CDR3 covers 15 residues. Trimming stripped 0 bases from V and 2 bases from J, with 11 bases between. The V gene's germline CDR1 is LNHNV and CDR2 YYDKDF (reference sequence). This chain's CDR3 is CATSRDMGITYEQYF. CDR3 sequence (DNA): TGTGCCACCAGCAGAGATATGGGCATTACCTACGAGCAGTACTTC.

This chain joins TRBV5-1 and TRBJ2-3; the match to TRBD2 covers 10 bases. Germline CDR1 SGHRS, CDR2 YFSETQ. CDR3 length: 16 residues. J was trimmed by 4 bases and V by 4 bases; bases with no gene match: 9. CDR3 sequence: CASSLPSGRVADTQYF. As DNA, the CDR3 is TGCGCCAGCAGCCTACCTAGCGGGAGAGTTGCAGATACGCAGTATTTT. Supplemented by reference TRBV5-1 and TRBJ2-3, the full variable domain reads KAGVTQTPRYLIKTRGQQVTLSCSPISGHRSVSWYQQTPGQGLQFLFEYFSETQRNKGNFPGRFSGRQFSNSRSEMNVSTLELGDSALYLCASSLPSGRVADTQYFGPGTRLTVL.

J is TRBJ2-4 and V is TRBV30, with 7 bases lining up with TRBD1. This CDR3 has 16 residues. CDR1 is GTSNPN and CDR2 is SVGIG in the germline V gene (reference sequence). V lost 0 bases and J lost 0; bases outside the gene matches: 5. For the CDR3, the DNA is TGTGCCTGGAGTGTTGGGCAGGGGGTAGCCAAAAACATTCAGTACTTC. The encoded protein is CAWSVGQGVAKNIQYF.